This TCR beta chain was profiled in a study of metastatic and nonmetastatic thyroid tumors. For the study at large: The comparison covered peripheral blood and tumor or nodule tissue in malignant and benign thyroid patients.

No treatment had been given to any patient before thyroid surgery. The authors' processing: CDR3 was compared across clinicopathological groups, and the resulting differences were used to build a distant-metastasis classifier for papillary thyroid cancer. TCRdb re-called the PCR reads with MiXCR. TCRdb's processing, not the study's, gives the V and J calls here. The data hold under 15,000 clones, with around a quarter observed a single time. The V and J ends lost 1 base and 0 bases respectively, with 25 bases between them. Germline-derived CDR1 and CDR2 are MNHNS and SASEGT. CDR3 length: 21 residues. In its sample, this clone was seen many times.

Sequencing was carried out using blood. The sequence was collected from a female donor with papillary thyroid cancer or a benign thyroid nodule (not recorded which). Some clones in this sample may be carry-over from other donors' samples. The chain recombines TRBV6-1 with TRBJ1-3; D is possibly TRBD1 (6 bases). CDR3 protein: CASSEVVVIFAGDSSGNTIYF. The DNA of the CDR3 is TGTGCCAGCAGTGAAGTGGTAGTTATTTTTGCAGGGGATAGCTCTGGAAACACCATATATTTT.